The source of this T cell receptor (beta chain) is a study of T cells in Graves' hyperthyroidism and ophthalmopathy. Findings of the study overall: A 13 V-J signature model discriminated ophthalmopathy versus stable hyperthyroidism.

Those with hyperthyroidism were 18 to 65 years old, newly diagnosed, and ill for under 2 months. RNA transcripts gave rise to amplified TCR beta CDR3 regions. The TCR CDR3 first-round RT-PCR relied on the HTBI primer set. MiXCR, applied by TCRdb to the multiplex PCR reads, yields one record per CDR3 protein. The table has 500,000 to 700,000 distinct CDR3 sequences, over 15% seen once. V was pared by 5 bases and J by 3 bases, with 11 bases between. This CDR3 has 13 amino acids. CDR1 is MNHEY and CDR2 is SVGEGT in the germline V gene. Details on this clonotype: What it binds is unknown.

V usage is TRBV6-2 or TRBV6-3 and J usage is TRBJ2-7; D remains unclear. The specimen sequenced was blood. This TCR was sampled from a woman aged 18-29 years with Graves' hyperthyroidism. In DNA form, the CDR3 reads TGTGCCAGCAGTCGACACACCTTCTACGAGCAGTACTTC. Residues: CASSRHTFYEQYF.